This is a list of T cell receptor beta chains from one sample in a study of T cell repertoires in cytomegalovirus infection. These receptors' antigens are unknown. MiXCR, applied by TCRdb to the reads, yields one record per CDR3 protein. Among some 220,000 distinct CDR3 sequences listed, approximately 40% were seen once. Sequencing was performed on CD8+ T cells from cultured PBMCs, taken from culture after CMV antigen stimulation. These receptors were obtained from a human donor in good health (CMV status not recorded). Some clones in this sample may be carry-over from other donors' samples. Both conserved end residues are trimmed from each CDR3. Fields, in order: CDR3 protein, V gene, D gene, J gene. The D gene is left open where the match is weak.

cdr3_aa: ASSRDRTSNQPQH
v_call: TRBV6-5
d_call: -
j_call: TRBJ1-5

cdr3_aa: ATSRGSTDRGNYGYT
v_call: TRBV15
d_call: TRBD1
j_call: TRBJ1-2

cdr3_aa: ASSYRRNYEQY
v_call: TRBV6-6
d_call: -
j_call: TRBJ2-7

cdr3_aa: ASSHSGNEQF
v_call: TRBV11-3
d_call: TRBD2
j_call: TRBJ2-1

cdr3_aa: ASSWPPRTTNTGELF
v_call: TRBV12-3/TRBV12-4
d_call: -
j_call: TRBJ2-2

cdr3_aa: ASDRDGGNQLQH
v_call: TRBV12-3/TRBV12-4
d_call: TRBD1
j_call: TRBJ1-5

cdr3_aa: ASSEASRAGELF
v_call: TRBV2
d_call: -
j_call: TRBJ2-2

cdr3_aa: ASSRGNSPLH
v_call: TRBV27
d_call: -
j_call: TRBJ1-6

cdr3_aa: ASSLVGGPGDTQY
v_call: TRBV7-6
d_call: -
j_call: TRBJ2-3

cdr3_aa: ASSDGTGGYGYT
v_call: TRBV25-1
d_call: TRBD1
j_call: TRBJ1-2

cdr3_aa: ATSQRTENTEAF
v_call: TRBV24-1
d_call: -
j_call: TRBJ1-1

cdr3_aa: ASSVGADEDEQY
v_call: TRBV9
d_call: -
j_call: TRBJ2-7

cdr3_aa: ASSLPDSGVPSNTGELF
v_call: TRBV4-2
d_call: TRBD2
j_call: TRBJ2-2

cdr3_aa: ASSQGGGATYNEQF
v_call: TRBV4-2
d_call: -
j_call: TRBJ2-1

cdr3_aa: ASRKTGGTYEQY
v_call: TRBV6-5
d_call: -
j_call: TRBJ2-7

cdr3_aa: ASSETQTGGVPEAF
v_call: TRBV5-1
d_call: TRBD1
j_call: TRBJ1-1

cdr3_aa: ASSQSLATVSPLH
v_call: TRBV19
d_call: -
j_call: TRBJ1-6

cdr3_aa: ASSLTGTTDNEQF
v_call: TRBV12-3/TRBV12-4
d_call: -
j_call: TRBJ2-1

cdr3_aa: ASSVGGQSEQY
v_call: TRBV9
d_call: -
j_call: TRBJ2-7

cdr3_aa: ASSPGTDNQPQH
v_call: TRBV7-9
d_call: TRBD1
j_call: TRBJ1-5

cdr3_aa: ARWTARNTIY
v_call: TRBV2
d_call: -
j_call: TRBJ1-3

cdr3_aa: ASSEDRGHISPLH
v_call: TRBV19
d_call: TRBD1
j_call: TRBJ1-6

cdr3_aa: ASSLVAGETDTQY
v_call: TRBV7-3
d_call: TRBD2
j_call: TRBJ2-3

cdr3_aa: ASSLRLAGNTGELF
v_call: TRBV7-8
d_call: TRBD2
j_call: TRBJ2-2

cdr3_aa: ASGIYNEQF
v_call: TRBV7-9
d_call: -
j_call: TRBJ2-1

cdr3_aa: ASSLVNPGQGLEKLF
v_call: TRBV7-8
d_call: TRBD1
j_call: TRBJ1-4

cdr3_aa: ASSDRGVYGYT
v_call: TRBV18
d_call: TRBD1
j_call: TRBJ1-2

cdr3_aa: ASSDSHNSPLH
v_call: TRBV27
d_call: -
j_call: TRBJ1-6

cdr3_aa: ASSLTQREGGDIQY
v_call: TRBV7-3
d_call: TRBD2
j_call: TRBJ2-4

cdr3_aa: ASRFDRGMVTEAF
v_call: TRBV5-6
d_call: TRBD1
j_call: TRBJ1-1

cdr3_aa: ASSLVLGTDTQY
v_call: TRBV7-6
d_call: -
j_call: TRBJ2-3

cdr3_aa: ASMGVSSYNEQF
v_call: TRBV7-9
d_call: -
j_call: TRBJ2-1

cdr3_aa: ASSQSAGDGYT
v_call: TRBV7-8
d_call: -
j_call: TRBJ1-2

cdr3_aa: ASSFATSTDTQY
v_call: TRBV28
d_call: -
j_call: TRBJ2-3

cdr3_aa: ASSQVTSGAYNEQF
v_call: TRBV4-1
d_call: TRBD2
j_call: TRBJ2-1

cdr3_aa: ASSLAGTGGIDEQF
v_call: TRBV5-4
d_call: TRBD1
j_call: TRBJ2-1

cdr3_aa: AWSPRSSGANVLT
v_call: TRBV30
d_call: -
j_call: TRBJ2-6

cdr3_aa: ASSSGQGVDEQY
v_call: TRBV7-6
d_call: TRBD1
j_call: TRBJ2-7

cdr3_aa: ASEQGAYTGELF
v_call: TRBV12-5
d_call: TRBD1
j_call: TRBJ2-2

cdr3_aa: ASSGTSGNGGELF
v_call: TRBV5-5
d_call: TRBD2
j_call: TRBJ2-2

cdr3_aa: ASSLWSDTDTQY
v_call: TRBV7-6
d_call: -
j_call: TRBJ2-3

cdr3_aa: ASSLSRGGVPYGYT
v_call: TRBV27
d_call: -
j_call: TRBJ1-2

cdr3_aa: ASSPPPVPQH
v_call: TRBV28
d_call: -
j_call: TRBJ1-5

cdr3_aa: ASSPQQGTGELF
v_call: TRBV7-3
d_call: -
j_call: TRBJ2-2

cdr3_aa: ASSRPRIASLAGGQQSTDTQY
v_call: TRBV7-8
d_call: TRBD2
j_call: TRBJ2-3